Following are 2 T cell receptor beta chains from one sample sequenced in a study of T cell responses to AZD1222 COVID-19 vaccine. The data were produced by immunoSEQ multiplex PCR, yet TCRdb's version contains in-frame clones alone and is incomplete. Here the sample spans roughly 150,000 clones, more than 85% being singletons. Sequenced material: peripheral blood, taken on day 0 of AZD1222 vaccination. These receptors were collected from an adult in good health.

J is TRBJ2-5 and V is TRBV4-1, with TRBD2 as a possible D gene (6 bases). The CDR3 covers 13 residues. V shed 8 bases and J shed 5 bases, with 15 bases lying between them. Germline assignment: CDR1 MGHRA and CDR2 YSYEKL. The CDR3 region has the DNA TGCGCCAGCGGTAGCGGAGGTAGGGAGACCCAGTACTTC. It translates to CASGSGGRETQYF.

Only one count was recorded for this clone. J is TRBJ1-3 and V is TRBV25-1; the D is unclear. The CDR3 sequence is 15 residues long. The V gene lost 4 bases and the J gene lost 2 bases, with 12 bases spanning the gap. Germline V gene lookup returns CDR1 MGHDK and CDR2 SYGVNS. In DNA, the CDR3 is TGTGCCAGCAGTGGGAGCACGGGCGCTGGAAACACCATATATTTT. The encoded protein is CASSGSTGAGNTIYF.